This note documents a single T cell receptor (beta chain) sequence. Its antigen is not known. The data were produced by immunoSEQ multiplex PCR, yet TCRdb's version contains in-frame clones alone and is incomplete. This table has approximately 100,000 clones, roughly three quarters appearing once. V shed 1 base and J shed 0 bases, with 8 bases lying between them. The CDR3 covers 15 residues. Germline assignment: CDR1 SGHRS and CDR2 YFSETQ. The data originate from a study of cytotoxic CD8 clonotypes in ibrutinib-treated CLL. Looking at the study overall: Results showed 25 or so partial and 2 complete responses; following median about 68 months, roughly 15 remained remitted, approximately twelve advanced. The samples contained 260,000 or so productive templates on average. They also contained an average of around 94,000 productive rearrangements.

TCR beta libraries used roughly 2.2 micrograms of genomic DNA from cryopreserved PBMCs. General study points: Clonality rose at ibrutinib response, held steady in sustained remission, and fell toward baseline at progression.

The receptor's source is a human donor with chronic lymphocytic leukemia. V and J are TRBV5-1 and TRBJ1-3; unclear D gene. This specimen consisted of PBMCs, obtained after 24 months of ibrutinib treatment. Here the CDR3 reads CASSLMTDSGNTIYF. CDR3 in DNA: TGCGCCAGCAGCTTGATGACGGACTCTGGAAACACCATATATTTT.